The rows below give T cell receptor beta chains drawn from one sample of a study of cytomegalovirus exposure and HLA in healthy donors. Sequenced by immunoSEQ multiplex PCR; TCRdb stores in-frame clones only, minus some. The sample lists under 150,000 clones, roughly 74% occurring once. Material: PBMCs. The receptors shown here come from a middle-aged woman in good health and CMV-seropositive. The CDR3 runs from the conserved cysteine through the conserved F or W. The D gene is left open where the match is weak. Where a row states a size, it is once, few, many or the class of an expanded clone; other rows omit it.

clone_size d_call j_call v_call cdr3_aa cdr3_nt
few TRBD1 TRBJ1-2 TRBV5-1 CASSLRTGRDYGYTF TGCGCCAGCAGCCTACGGACAGGGAGGGACTATGGCTACACCTTC
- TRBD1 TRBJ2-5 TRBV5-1 CASSLAGQGGQETQYF TGCGCCAGCAGCTTGGCCGGACAGGGGGGCCAAGAGACCCAGTACTTC
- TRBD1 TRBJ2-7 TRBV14 CASSQMSRGPYEQYF TGTGCCAGCAGCCAAATGAGCAGGGGGCCCTACGAGCAGTACTTC
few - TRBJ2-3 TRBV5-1 CASSEGNTQYF TGCGCCAGCTCTGAGGGAAATACGCAGTATTTT
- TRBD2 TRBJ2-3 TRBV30 CAWTSGVSTDTQYF TGTGCCTGGACTAGCGGGGTTAGCACAGATACGCAGTATTTT
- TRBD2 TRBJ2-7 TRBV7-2 CASSLRRGGSYEQYF TGTGCCAGCAGCTTAAGGCGGGGAGGGTCCTACGAGCAGTACTTC
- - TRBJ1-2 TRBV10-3 CASHGGGTNYGYTF TGTGCCTCTCACGGGGGGGGAACTAACTATGGCTACACCTTC
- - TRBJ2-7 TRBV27 CASSLLTGYYEQYF TGTGCCAGCAGTTTATTGACAGGTTACTACGAGCAGTACTTC
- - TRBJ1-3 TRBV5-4 CASSAGSARNTIYF TGTGCCAGCAGCGCTGGCAGCGCCCGAAACACCATATATTTT
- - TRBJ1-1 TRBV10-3 CAIRGGVGGTEAFF TGTGCCATCAGGGGAGGTGTGGGGGGCACTGAAGCTTTCTTT
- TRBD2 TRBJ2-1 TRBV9 CASSALTSASEQFF TGTGCCAGCAGCGCCCTAACTAGCGCGTCTGAGCAGTTCTTC
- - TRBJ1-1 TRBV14 CASSPTQGGTEAFF TGTGCCAGCAGCCCCACACAGGGTGGCACTGAAGCTTTCTTT
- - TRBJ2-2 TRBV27 CASSLWQGGTGELFF TGTGCCAGCAGTTTATGGCAGGGAGGAACCGGGGAGCTGTTTTTT
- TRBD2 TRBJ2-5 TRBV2 CASRRGTSGTETQYF TGTGCCAGCAGACGCGGGACTAGCGGGACCGAGACCCAGTACTTC
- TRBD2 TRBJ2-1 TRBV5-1 CASSILAGGPYNEQFF TGCGCCAGCAGCATTCTAGCGGGAGGGCCGTACAATGAGCAGTTCTTC
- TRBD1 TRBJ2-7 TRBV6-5 CASSYSMGTVSYEQYF TGTGCCAGCAGTTACTCGATGGGGACAGTGTCCTACGAGCAGTACTTC
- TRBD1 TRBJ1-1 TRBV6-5 CASSYGQGVTEAFF TGTGCCAGCAGCTACGGACAGGGGGTCACTGAAGCTTTCTTT